This TCR beta chain was sequenced in a study of shared clonotypes between healthy human individuals. Trimming cost V 5 bases and J 5 bases; bases outside gene matches: 9. The CDR3 length is 14 residues. Germline values: CDR1 LNHDA, CDR2 SQIVND (reference sequence). Naive-designated CD8 cells lacked CD45RO, were positively enriched for CCR7, and omitted terminally differentiated effector memory CD45RA+ cells. TCRdb keeps only in-frame clones here, not all; method: immunoSEQ multiplex PCR. The sample yields just over 2,000,000 clones, roughly 94% seen once. The gene calls are TRBV19 and TRBJ2-7, with 7 bases that match TRBD1. The source material was naive CD8+ T cells sorted from blood. The receptor comes from a young man in good health. CDR3 amino acids: CASSEDDRVHEQYF. The CDR3 nucleotides read TGTGCCAGTAGTGAGGACGACAGGGTCCACGAGCAGTACTTC.